This T cell receptor beta chain was observed in a study of CD8+ T cells in alopecia areata. As part of sample collection, lesional scalp punch biopsies and peripheral blood were taken from alopecia areata patients. This clone was seen a few times. Its specificity is unknown. RNA was extracted and reverse transcribed into cDNA as the sequencing template. Data came from immunoSEQ multiplex PCR; TCRdb stores just in-frame clones and leaves some out. The sample lists 25,000 to 40,000 clones, roughly 80% occurring once. Study outcomes and limitations: Greater clonality was observed in lesional scalp samples, especially alopecia totalis/universalis, versus normal scalp. Sharing of TCR sequences between patients (possibly for HLA-related reasons) was less clear than in mice. Sequencing of scalp samples also captures resident alphabeta T cells of normal skin.

Sequenced input: NKG2D-low CD8+ T cells sorted from blood. This receptor was obtained from a human donor with alopecia areata.

As DNA, the CDR3 is TGTGCCAGCAGCTTAGTCACCTACACTGAAGCTTTCTTT. It yields the protein CASSLVTYTEAFF. The gene calls are TRBV7-8 and TRBJ1-1; D gene uncertain. Trimming took off 1 base at V and 3 bases at J, with 6 bases between the two ends. CDR1 SGHVS and CDR2 FQNEAQ come from the germline V gene. The CDR3 has 13 residues.